These 10 T cell receptor beta chains originate from one sample sequenced in a study of T cell responses to AZD1222 COVID-19 vaccine. Profiled with immunoSEQ multiplex PCR; TCRdb holds only in-frame clones, not every one. Of 120,000 to 150,000 clones listed, approximately 89% are singletons. This specimen consisted of peripheral blood, obtained on day 0 of AZD1222 vaccination. These receptors originate from an adult in good health.

The rearrangement joins TRBV4-3 to TRBJ1-6; no clear D. Between the trimmed V and J ends, which lost 2 bases and 9 bases, there was a span of 11 bases. CDR3 length: 14 residues. The germline gives CDR1 LGHNA, CDR2 YSLEER. The CDR3 DNA is TGCGCCAGCAGCCAACGGACCCCGGGTTCACCCCTCCACTTT. Residues: CASSQRTPGSPLHF.

V usage is TRBV19 and J usage is TRBJ1-1; the match to TRBD1 covers 11 bases. Unmatched junction bases numbered 7, after V lost 5 bases and J lost 11 bases. This CDR3 region has 13 residues. The germline V gene encodes CDR1 LNHDA and CDR2 SQIVND (reference sequence). CDR3 sequence (DNA): TGTGCCAGTAGTTCGGACAGGGGGCGCACGGCTTTCTTT. Its translation: CASSSDRGRTAFF.

The chain has TRBV7-9 and TRBJ2-3; D may be TRBD2 (5 bases). Deletions cut 2 bases from V and 0 bases from J, with 9 bases between. In germline, CDR1 is SEHNR, CDR2 FQNEAQ (reference sequence). The CDR3 is 15 residues long. The CDR3, as DNA: TGTGCCAGCAGCTTAATCCAGCGGAGCACAGATACGCAGTATTTT. Its translation: CASSLIQRSTDTQYF.

The rearrangement joins TRBV28 to TRBJ2-1; TRBD2 might be the D (6 bases). Germline CDR1 reads MDHEN; CDR2 reads SYDVKM. This CDR3 contains 14 residues. Trimming left V 6 bases short and J 2 bases short, with 11 bases between. The CDR3 here is CASRNSGPYNEQFF. CDR3 sequence (DNA): TGTGCCAGCAGGAATAGCGGCCCCTACAATGAGCAGTTCTTC.

The chain recombines TRBV7-9 with TRBJ1-4; no definite D call. The germline V gene has CDR1 SEHNR and CDR2 FQNEAQ (reference sequence). This CDR3 region has 14 residues. V lost 3 bases to trimming and J lost 0 bases, with 5 bases between them. CDR3 loop: CASSFVATNEKLFF. DNA of the CDR3: TGTGCCAGCAGCTTCGTGGCAACTAATGAAAAACTGTTTTTT.

J is TRBJ1-5 and V is TRBV6-2 or TRBV6-3; TRBD1 is a possible D gene (6 bases). Germline V gene sequence: CDR1 MNHEY, CDR2 SVGEGT. This CDR3 is 20 amino acids long. Trimming stripped 0 bases from V and 1 base from J, with 22 bases between. The CDR3 bases are TGTGCCAGCAGTTACTCGTGGACAGCTCCTATGGCGGGGAGCAATCAGCCCCAGCATTTT. Its translation: CASSYSWTAPMAGSNQPQHF.

The gene calls are TRBV11-1 and TRBJ2-5; 10 positions agree with TRBD1. Looked up from germline, CDR1 is SGHAT and CDR2 is FQDESV (reference sequence). V dropped 3 bases and J dropped 5; count of bases not matched to a gene: 9. This CDR3 region has 16 residues. CDR3 protein: CASSLRTGGFWETQYF. The CDR3 nucleotides are TGTGCCAGCAGCTTGCGGACAGGGGGGTTTTGGGAGACCCAGTACTTC.

The rearrangement links TRBV5-1 to TRBJ1-6; 7 positions agree with TRBD1. CDR3 length equals 20 residues. Germline CDR1 and CDR2: SGHRS and YFSETQ. V dropped 6 bases and J dropped 0; count of bases not matched to a gene: 18. The CDR3 is CASTFDQRDSTSSYNSPLHF. The DNA for the CDR3 is TGCGCCAGCACCTTTGATCAACGGGACAGCACTAGCTCCTATAATTCACCCCTCCACTTT.

The chain uses TRBV19 and TRBJ1-5; D remains unclear. Trimming shortened V by 5 bases and J by 4 bases, and 6 bases separated the two germline ends. Germline CDR1 and CDR2: LNHDA and SQIVND (reference sequence). The CDR3 contains 12 residues. CDR3 in DNA: TGTGCCAGTAGTTGGGTAAATCAGCCCCAGCATTTT. Amino acids: CASSWVNQPQHF.

V is TRBV7-2 and J is TRBJ2-2, with D tentatively TRBD2 (6 bases). The CDR3 is made up of 16 amino acids. Trimming stripped 2 bases from V and 5 bases from J, with 15 bases between. Germline values: CDR1 SGHTA, CDR2 FQGNSA. CDR3 loop: CASSLRAKRGTGELFF. In DNA form, the CDR3 reads TGTGCCAGCAGCTTACGCGCCAAACGGGGGACCGGGGAGCTGTTTTTT.